This TCR beta chain was found in a study of response to subunit inactivated influenza vaccine. CDR3 length: 9 residues. Germline V gene data show CDR1 as DFQATT and CDR2 as SNEGSKA (reference sequence). V lost 4 bases to trimming and J lost 9 bases, with 6 bases between them. TCRdb reanalysed the RT-PCR reads using MiXCR and keeps one entry per CDR3 protein. This table has roughly 650,000 distinct CDR3 sequences, about 14% appearing once. This chain uses TRBV20-1 with TRBJ2-5, with D perhaps matching TRBD1 (6 bases). The sequence was collected from a man aged 45-65 years who received an inactivated influenza vaccine. The sample consisted of PBMCs from blood, taken approximately 15 days before vaccination. As DNA, the CDR3 is TGCAGTGCTAAGGGGGCCCAGTACTTC. Amino acid sequence: CSAKGAQYF.